This record covers a single T cell receptor (beta chain). Its target is unknown. The data derive from a study of T cells after yellow fever vaccination. TCRdb called the 5' RACE reads again in MiXCR, with one record for every CDR3 protein. This repertoire shows about 580,000 distinct CDR3 sequences, approximately 16% found once; its top ten account for 17%. Whole-study results and caveats: Most primary-vaccination clones recurred post-booster (approximately 96% CD4, 88% CD8).

The receptor's source is a man aged 18 to 30 who received the YFV17D yellow fever vaccine. The specimen was PBMCs, collected around 5 days after the first yellow fever vaccination.

CDR3 DNA sequence: TGTGCCAGCAGCCGGGGAATCCGGCACGCCGAAAAACTGTTTTTT. It encodes CASSRGIRHAEKLFF. The chain couples TRBV5-4 to TRBJ1-4, with no clear D. The CDR3 has 15 residues. Per the germline V gene, CDR1 is SGHNT and CDR2 is YYREEE (reference sequence). Deletions cut 4 bases from V and 8 bases from J, with 18 bases between. Together with reference TRBV5-4 and TRBJ1-4, the CDR3 gives the full variable domain: ETGVTQSPTHLIKTRGQQVTLRCSSQSGHNTVSWYQQALGQGPQFIFQYYREEENGRGNFPPRFSGLQFPNYSSELNVNALELDDSALYLCASSRGIRHAEKLFFGSGTQLSVL.